Following are 4 T cell receptor beta chains from one sample sequenced in a study of cytomegalovirus exposure and HLA in healthy donors. This PCR relied on a set of 60 Vbeta primers and 13 Jbeta primers. Profiling relied on immunoSEQ multiplex PCR, and the TCRdb table lists in-frame clones only, not all of them. The repertoire includes roughly 120,000 clones, roughly three quarters of them detected once, and approximately 4% sits in the top ten. The source material was PBMCs. Receptors originate from a man aged 30 to 39 in good health and CMV-seropositive.

The chain has TRBV18 and TRBJ1-1, with 12 positions matching TRBD1. CDR1 KGHSH and CDR2 LQKENI come from the germline V gene. Trimming cost V 3 bases and J 4 bases; bases outside gene matches: 9. This CDR3 spans 17 amino acids. The CDR3 coding sequence is TGTGCCAGCTCACCGACCGGGACAGGGGGCTGGGTCACTGAAGCTTTCTTT. Amino acids: CASSPTGTGGWVTEAFF.

V is TRBV13 and J is TRBJ1-1; 7 bases are a match to TRBD1. Germline loops: CDR1 PRHDT, CDR2 FYEKMQ (reference sequence). V was clipped by 5 bases and J by 2 bases; unmatched bases: 14. CDR3 length: 17 residues. For the CDR3, the DNA is TGTGCCAGCAGCCGCCGGACAGGAGTATCTCCTAACACTGAAGCTTTCTTT. This translates into CASSRRTGVSPNTEAFF.

The CDR3 DNA reads TGTGCCAGCAGCTACGGAGGGGGCGCCTACAATGAGCAGTTCTTC. Translating it yields CASSYGGGAYNEQFF. The chain links TRBV7-3 to TRBJ2-1; tentatively, D is TRBD1 (7 bases). V was shortened by 4 bases and J by 2 bases, with 12 bases between the two germline ends. Germline V gives CDR1 SGHTA, CDR2 FQGTGA. The CDR3 has 15 residues.

V usage is TRBV13 and J usage is TRBJ1-1, with D uncertain. V gave up 8 bases and J gave up 7 bases, with 17 bases separating them. The germline CDR1 and CDR2 sequences are PRHDT and FYEKMQ (reference sequence). The CDR3 spans 13 residues. CDR3 sequence reads: CASGRTLGVEAFF. CDR3 DNA sequence: TGTGCCAGCGGGAGGACCCTCGGGGTTGAAGCTTTCTTT.